This T cell receptor beta chain was observed in a study of early T cells in non-severe SARS-CoV-2 infection (dated by TCRdb to the early 2020s). In terms of the full investigation: Bulk RNA from unsorted whole blood was used for TCR sequencing, so alpha and beta chains could not be paired.

This clonotype was found a few times. There is no known antigen for this receptor. No base quality values were provided; no much bigger clone lies one nucleotide off. What the research found in general, with its limitations: VDJdb matching was skewed toward anti-spike CD8 responses and likely underestimated virus-specific expansions by missing private and CD4 specificities.

The protocol used for the library was 5' RACE. The instrument given in TCRdb is NextSeq 500. The TCR library protocol attached unique molecular identifiers to individual cDNA molecules to correct for sequencing error and PCR bias. Sequencing covered both TCR alpha and beta chains, and within each sample the abundances of alpha and beta sequences were tightly co-correlated. In the paper's pipeline: V gene, J gene and CDR3 annotation of TCR sequences was performed with Decombinator V4. Expanded TCRs were defined as changing significantly between any two time points under a Poisson model with p below 0.0001. TCR abundances were normalised to the total number of TCRs sequenced in each sample and reported as counts per million. TRAV1-2 paired with TRAJ12, TRAJ20 or TRAJ33 defined MAIT TCRs, while TRAV10 paired with TRAJ18 defined iNKT TCRs. VDJdb, accessed 1 November 2021, was searched for CMV, EBV and SARS-CoV-2 annotated TCRs, with TCRs annotated for multiple antigens excluded. The raw public reads went through TCRdb reprocessing: fastp at Q25, MiXCR clone calling, in-frame beta chains kept. All rows with the same CDR3 protein become a single entry with the most common DNA and genes. In this record, the V and J calls reflect TCRdb's handling and not the investigators' own analysis. For this sample there are 85,000 to 100,000 distinct CDR3 sequences; roughly 15% appear just once. The top ten hold around 1.3% of the sample.

The V end loses 0 bases and the J end loses 3 bases, and a stretch of 12 bases separates them. As encoded in the germline V gene (reference sequence), CDR1 is DFQATT while CDR2 is SNEGSKA. The CDR3 contains 14 residues, cysteine and phenylalanine counted. Solely the CDR3 DNA is kept, with 42 bases framed from the first base. This was a case-control study nested in a cohort of healthcare workers in London, UK, who had nasopharyngeal swab PCR tests and blood samples taken every week. Between 23 and 31 March 2020, the week of the UK lockdown, healthcare workers were enrolled and then followed up weekly for as long as 16 weeks.

The chain couples TRBV20-1 to TRBJ2-7, and possibly TRBD2, on 6 matching bases. This receptor was identified in an adult who was a healthcare worker with PCR-confirmed SARS-CoV-2 infection or an uninfected control (not recorded which). The sequenced sample consisted of whole blood. CDR3 protein: CSARDQEGVYEQYF. The DNA is as follows: TGCAGTGCTAGAGATCAGGAGGGAGTCTACGAGCAGTACTTC.